This entry concerns a single T cell receptor (beta chain). As yet, its antigen is unknown. Time point described: week 35, safety follow-up. One vaccine dose held 300 ug of mutant IDH1 20-mer peptide and came with topical imiquimod. CDR3 length: 16 residues. Germline CDR1 and CDR2: MGHRA and YSYEKL. V shed 1 base, J shed 7 bases, and the junction held 9 bases outside the gene matches. This specimen belongs to a study of a mutant IDH1 vaccine in newly diagnosed glioma. The protocol was immunoSEQ multiplex PCR, while the TCRdb copy is restricted to in-frame clones and leaves out a portion. This sample has about 55,000 clones; under 90% occur once, and the top ten carry over 4%.

Material: PBMCs, obtained from a glioma patient whose treatment included an IDH1 peptide vaccine. The receptor's source is a woman aged 18-29 years with glioma. V gene TRBV4-1 combines with J gene TRBJ2-1; 8 positions agree with TRBD2. CDR3 DNA: TGCGCCAGCAGCCAAGGTTGGCTAGCGGGTCCTAATGAGCAGTTCTTC. This encodes CASSQGWLAGPNEQFF.